Listed below are T cell receptor beta chains from one sample, sequenced in a study of T-cell reconstitution after alpha-beta-depleted transplantation in children. From the PCR reads, TCRdb called clonotypes with MiXCR, one entry per CDR3 protein. Among about 480,000 distinct CDR3 sequences listed, 9.5% to 15% were seen once. This specimen was PBMCs from the stem cell graft donor, taken from the stem cell graft. The receptors derive from a human donor who donated a stem cell graft to a child with combined immunodeficiency. Each CDR3 is given with its conserved first and last residue.

j_call: TRBJ2-2; v_call: TRBV7-9; cdr3_aa: CAPGSFGELFF
j_call: TRBJ2-7; v_call: TRBV20-1; cdr3_aa: CSARQGARYEQYF
j_call: TRBJ2-3; v_call: TRBV4-3; cdr3_aa: CASSQDPGGRSTDTQYF
j_call: TRBJ2-1; v_call: TRBV24-1; cdr3_aa: CATSRQGTNEQFF
j_call: TRBJ2-2; v_call: TRBV5-1; cdr3_aa: CASAYREDWTGELFF
j_call: TRBJ2-5; v_call: TRBV29-1; cdr3_aa: CSVDKREGQETQYF
j_call: TRBJ2-3; v_call: TRBV21-1; cdr3_aa: CASIDRCTDTQYF
j_call: TRBJ1-3; v_call: TRBV3-1; cdr3_aa: CASSQVPGNTIYF
j_call: TRBJ2-7; v_call: TRBV2; cdr3_aa: CASRVRDTTYEQYF
j_call: TRBJ2-2; v_call: TRBV6-1; cdr3_aa: CASSRGLAASGRNTGELFF
j_call: TRBJ2-1; v_call: TRBV11-3; cdr3_aa: CASSLGKGQPYNEQFF
j_call: TRBJ1-2; v_call: TRBV12-3/TRBV12-4; cdr3_aa: CASSLDDRSNYGYTF
j_call: TRBJ1-1; v_call: TRBV7-9; cdr3_aa: CSSSLMGGRTEAFF
j_call: TRBJ1-1; v_call: TRBV2; cdr3_aa: CASATGVNTEAFF
j_call: TRBJ2-5; v_call: TRBV12-3/TRBV12-4; cdr3_aa: CASSFRGELETQYF
j_call: TRBJ1-4; v_call: TRBV7-9; cdr3_aa: CASNPPGQPNEKLFF
j_call: TRBJ1-3; v_call: TRBV29-1; cdr3_aa: CSVAFSGNTIYF
j_call: TRBJ2-3; v_call: TRBV25-1; cdr3_aa: CASSEYWSGGTGTDTQYF
j_call: TRBJ2-1; v_call: TRBV7-6; cdr3_aa: CASSLSLAGSYNEQFF
j_call: TRBJ1-2; v_call: TRBV5-1; cdr3_aa: CASSLEGHPYGYTF
j_call: TRBJ1-5; v_call: TRBV6-5; cdr3_aa: CASSLRQGRSNQPQHF
j_call: TRBJ1-4; v_call: TRBV12-3/TRBV12-4; cdr3_aa: CASSFSGTGGEKLFF
j_call: TRBJ1-3; v_call: TRBV7-3; cdr3_aa: CASSFGESGNTIYF
j_call: TRBJ2-5; v_call: TRBV11-2; cdr3_aa: CASSFRGQFQETQYF
j_call: TRBJ2-3; v_call: TRBV11-2; cdr3_aa: CASSLEARTGNTDTQYF
j_call: TRBJ2-6; v_call: TRBV6-1; cdr3_aa: CASRVRDVLSGANVLTF
j_call: TRBJ2-7; v_call: TRBV7-9; cdr3_aa: CASNSDALGEQYF
j_call: TRBJ2-2; v_call: TRBV30; cdr3_aa: CAWSGSPRDTGELFF
j_call: TRBJ1-1; v_call: TRBV27; cdr3_aa: CASREGTGIFRNTEAFF
j_call: TRBJ2-7; v_call: TRBV20-1; cdr3_aa: CSARANDQGRFIYEQYF
j_call: TRBJ2-7; v_call: TRBV5-6; cdr3_aa: CASSLQGAPPYEQYF
j_call: TRBJ2-1; v_call: TRBV24-1; cdr3_aa: CATSFSRGNEQFF
j_call: TRBJ2-3; v_call: TRBV18; cdr3_aa: CASSPSGTGGDTQYF
j_call: TRBJ2-5; v_call: TRBV4-2; cdr3_aa: CASSQDTGTGQETQYF
j_call: TRBJ1-5; v_call: TRBV12-3/TRBV12-4; cdr3_aa: CASSTGIGQPQHF
j_call: TRBJ1-2; v_call: TRBV14; cdr3_aa: CASSPAGTANYGYTF
j_call: TRBJ2-3; v_call: TRBV12-3/TRBV12-4; cdr3_aa: CASSTVWPDTQYF
j_call: TRBJ2-1; v_call: TRBV14; cdr3_aa: CASSQDGTGYRGNEQFF
j_call: TRBJ2-1; v_call: TRBV20-1; cdr3_aa: CSARVPGPDSYNEQFF
j_call: TRBJ2-7; v_call: TRBV18; cdr3_aa: CASSPREGEQYF
j_call: TRBJ2-2; v_call: TRBV28; cdr3_aa: CASRPGLANTGELFF
j_call: TRBJ2-3; v_call: TRBV7-9; cdr3_aa: CASSFMRADTQYF
j_call: TRBJ1-2; v_call: TRBV12-3/TRBV12-4; cdr3_aa: CASSLSPGHSYGYTF
j_call: TRBJ2-7; v_call: TRBV20-1; cdr3_aa: CSARDGRTGRSEQYF
j_call: TRBJ2-3; v_call: TRBV7-2; cdr3_aa: CASSRDGFTDTQYF
j_call: TRBJ2-3; v_call: TRBV27; cdr3_aa: CASSPHYRGISTDTQYF
j_call: TRBJ1-2; v_call: TRBV15; cdr3_aa: CATRGSPQGPRDYGYTF
j_call: TRBJ1-1; v_call: TRBV6-5; cdr3_aa: CASSSQTGVDTEAFF
j_call: TRBJ2-7; v_call: TRBV11-2; cdr3_aa: CASSPGRGQGNYEQYF
j_call: TRBJ2-1; v_call: TRBV7-3; cdr3_aa: CASSPRQKSYNEQFF
j_call: TRBJ2-3; v_call: TRBV6-5; cdr3_aa: CASSYQIQGGTTDTQYF
j_call: TRBJ2-7; v_call: TRBV3-1; cdr3_aa: CASSQGRLRFYEQYF
j_call: TRBJ2-2; v_call: TRBV6-2/TRBV6-3; cdr3_aa: CASSYSISPGTGELFF
j_call: TRBJ2-7; v_call: TRBV6-5; cdr3_aa: CASSYSAEDEQYF
j_call: TRBJ2-1; v_call: TRBV4-3; cdr3_aa: CASSLPKGGLAGDNEQFF
j_call: TRBJ2-4; v_call: TRBV9; cdr3_aa: CASSFGLGDIQYF
j_call: TRBJ2-3; v_call: TRBV28; cdr3_aa: CASSSNSGVADTQYF
j_call: TRBJ2-3; v_call: TRBV20-1; cdr3_aa: CSARGASTDTQYF
j_call: TRBJ2-1; v_call: TRBV7-9; cdr3_aa: CASSLVAGGLRGEQFF
j_call: TRBJ2-5; v_call: TRBV2; cdr3_aa: CASSGTGEPQETQYF